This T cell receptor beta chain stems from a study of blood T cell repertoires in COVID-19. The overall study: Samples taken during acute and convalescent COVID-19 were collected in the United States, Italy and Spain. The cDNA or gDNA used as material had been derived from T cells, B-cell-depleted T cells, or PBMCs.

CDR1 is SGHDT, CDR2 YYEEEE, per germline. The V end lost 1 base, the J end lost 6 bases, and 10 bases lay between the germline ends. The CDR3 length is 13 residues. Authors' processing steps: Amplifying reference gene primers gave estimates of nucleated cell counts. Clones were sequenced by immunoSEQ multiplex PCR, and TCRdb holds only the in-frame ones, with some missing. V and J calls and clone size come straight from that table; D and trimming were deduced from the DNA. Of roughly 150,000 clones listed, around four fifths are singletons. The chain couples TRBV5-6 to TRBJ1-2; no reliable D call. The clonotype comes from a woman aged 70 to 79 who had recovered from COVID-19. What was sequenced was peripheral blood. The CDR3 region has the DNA TGTGCCAGCAGCTTGTTCAACAGCCATGGCTACACCTTC. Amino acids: CASSLFNSHGYTF.